Reported below is one T cell receptor beta chain. The same CDR3 can be traced to other DNA sequences in this sample. The entry originates in a study of blood T cell repertoires in COVID-19. Study details: The cDNA or gDNA used as material had been derived from T cells, B-cell-depleted T cells, or PBMCs.

Membership in each cohort depended on participant-reported clinical history. This table comes from immunoSEQ multiplex PCR, and its TCRdb copy is limited to in-frame clones, with some not included. The profile shows just over 300,000 clones, about 91% of them singletons. CDR1 is LGHNA and CDR2 is YSLEER in the germline V gene. The ends were cut back, 0 bases at V and 1 base at J, with 7 bases in the middle. The CDR3 has 14 amino acids. The chain carries TRBV4-3 and TRBJ2-7; no definite D call. The sequence came from a woman in her thirties or forties who had recovered from COVID-19. The sample was PBMCs or T cells enriched from blood (not recorded which). CDR3: CASSQDQASYEQYF. DNA of the CDR3: TGCGCCAGCAGCCAAGACCAGGCGTCCTACGAGCAGTACTTC.